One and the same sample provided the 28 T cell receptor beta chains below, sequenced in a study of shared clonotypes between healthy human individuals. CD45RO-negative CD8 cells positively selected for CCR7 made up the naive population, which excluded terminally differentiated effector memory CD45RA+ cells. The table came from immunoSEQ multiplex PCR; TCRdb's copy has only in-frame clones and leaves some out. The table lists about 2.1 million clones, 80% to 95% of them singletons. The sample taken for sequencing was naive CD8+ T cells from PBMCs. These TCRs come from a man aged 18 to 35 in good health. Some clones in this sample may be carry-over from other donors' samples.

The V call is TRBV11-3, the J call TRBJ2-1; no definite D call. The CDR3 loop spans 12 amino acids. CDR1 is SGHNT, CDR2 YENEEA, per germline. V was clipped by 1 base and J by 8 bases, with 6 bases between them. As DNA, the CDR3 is TGTGCCAGCAGCTTAGTTCGTGATGAGCAGTTCTTC. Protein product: CASSLVRDEQFF.

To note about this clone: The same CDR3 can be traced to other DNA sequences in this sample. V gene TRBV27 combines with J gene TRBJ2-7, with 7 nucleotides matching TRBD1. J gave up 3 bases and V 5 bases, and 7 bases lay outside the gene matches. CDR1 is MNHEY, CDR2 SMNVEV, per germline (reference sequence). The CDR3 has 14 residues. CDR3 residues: CASSPRQGHYEQYF. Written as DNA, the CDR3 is TGTGCCAGCAGTCCCCGACAGGGCCACTACGAGCAGTACTTC.

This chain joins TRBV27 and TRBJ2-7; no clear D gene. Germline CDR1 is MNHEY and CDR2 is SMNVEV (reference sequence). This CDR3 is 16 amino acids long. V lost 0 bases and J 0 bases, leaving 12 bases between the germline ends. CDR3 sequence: CASSLSPPHSSYEQYF. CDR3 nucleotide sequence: TGTGCCAGCAGTTTATCGCCCCCCCACAGCTCCTACGAGCAGTACTTC.

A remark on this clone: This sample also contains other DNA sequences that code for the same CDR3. Here the CDR3 DNA reads TGTGCCAGCAGCGTAGGGCTAGCGGGTGGGTCCAGCTCCTACAATGAGCAGTTCTTC. Protein product: CASSVGLAGGSSSYNEQFF. V is TRBV9 and J is TRBJ2-1, with TRBD2 identical over 8 bases. V was pared by 0 bases and J by 0 bases, with 11 bases of the junction left unmatched. This CDR3 is built from 19 residues. Germline loops: CDR1 SGDLS, CDR2 YYNGEE.

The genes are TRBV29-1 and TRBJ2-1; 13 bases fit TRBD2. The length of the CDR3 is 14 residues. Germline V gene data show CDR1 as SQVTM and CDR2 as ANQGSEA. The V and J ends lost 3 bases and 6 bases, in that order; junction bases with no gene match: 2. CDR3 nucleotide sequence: TGCAGCGTTGAGGGACTAGCGGGAATCAATGAGCAGTTCTTC. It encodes CSVEGLAGINEQFF.

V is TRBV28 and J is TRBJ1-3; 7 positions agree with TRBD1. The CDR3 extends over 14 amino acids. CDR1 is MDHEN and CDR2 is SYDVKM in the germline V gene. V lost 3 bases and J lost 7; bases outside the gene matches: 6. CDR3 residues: CASSFGRGMNTIYF. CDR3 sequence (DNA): TGTGCCAGCAGTTTCGGCAGGGGGATGAACACCATATATTTT.

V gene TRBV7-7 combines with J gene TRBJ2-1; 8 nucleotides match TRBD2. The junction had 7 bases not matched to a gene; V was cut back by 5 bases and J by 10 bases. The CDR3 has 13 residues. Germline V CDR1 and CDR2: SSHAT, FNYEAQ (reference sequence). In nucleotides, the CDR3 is TGTGCCAGCAGCCCCGGACTAGCTTTCGAGCAGTTCTTC. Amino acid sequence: CASSPGLAFEQFF.

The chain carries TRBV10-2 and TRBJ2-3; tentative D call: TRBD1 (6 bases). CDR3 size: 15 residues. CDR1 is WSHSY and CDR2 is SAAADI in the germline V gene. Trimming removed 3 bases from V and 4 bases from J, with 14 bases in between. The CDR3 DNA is TGCGCCAGCAGTGATGGGATAGGGGGTCCAGATACGCAGTATTTT. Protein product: CASSDGIGGPDTQYF.

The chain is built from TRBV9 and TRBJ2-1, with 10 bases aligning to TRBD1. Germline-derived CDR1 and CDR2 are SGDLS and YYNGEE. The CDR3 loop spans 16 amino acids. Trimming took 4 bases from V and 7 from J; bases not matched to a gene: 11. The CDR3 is CASSLSRQGASNEQFF. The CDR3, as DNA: TGTGCCAGCAGCCTATCCAGACAGGGGGCGTCTAATGAGCAGTTCTTC.

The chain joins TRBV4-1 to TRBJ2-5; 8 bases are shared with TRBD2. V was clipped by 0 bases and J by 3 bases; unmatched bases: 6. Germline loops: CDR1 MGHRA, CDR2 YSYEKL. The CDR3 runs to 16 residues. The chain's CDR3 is CASSQEPGLGEETQYF. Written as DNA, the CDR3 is TGCGCCAGCAGCCAAGAACCGGGACTAGGCGAAGAGACCCAGTACTTC.

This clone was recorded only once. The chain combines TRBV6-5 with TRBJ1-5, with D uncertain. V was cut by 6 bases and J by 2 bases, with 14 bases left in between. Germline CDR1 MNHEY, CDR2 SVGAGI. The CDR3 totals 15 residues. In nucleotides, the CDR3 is TGTGCCAGCAGCCACGCACCTAGAGGCAATCAGCCCCAGCATTTT. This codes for CASSHAPRGNQPQHF.

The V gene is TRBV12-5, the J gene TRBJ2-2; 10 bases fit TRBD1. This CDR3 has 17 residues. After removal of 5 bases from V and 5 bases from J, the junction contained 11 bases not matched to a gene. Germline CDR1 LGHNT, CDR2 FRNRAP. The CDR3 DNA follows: TGTGCTAGTGGTACCGAAATTCGGACAGGGGGTACCGGGGAGCTGTTTTTT. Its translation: CASGTEIRTGGTGELFF.

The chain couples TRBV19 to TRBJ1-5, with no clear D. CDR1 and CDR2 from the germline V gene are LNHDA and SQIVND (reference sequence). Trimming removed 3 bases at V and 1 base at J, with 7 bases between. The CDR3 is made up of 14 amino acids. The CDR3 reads CASSMTGSNQPQHF. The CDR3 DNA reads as TGTGCCAGTAGTATGACGGGCAGCAATCAGCCCCAGCATTTT.

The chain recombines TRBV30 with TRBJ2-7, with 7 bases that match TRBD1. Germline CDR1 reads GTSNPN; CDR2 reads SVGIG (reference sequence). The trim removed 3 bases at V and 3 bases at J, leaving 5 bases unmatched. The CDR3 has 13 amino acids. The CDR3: CAWSAGDSYEQYF. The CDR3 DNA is TGTGCCTGGAGCGCCGGGGACAGCTACGAGCAGTACTTC. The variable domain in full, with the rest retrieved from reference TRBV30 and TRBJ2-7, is SQTIHQWPATLVQPVGSPLSLECTVEGTSNPNLYWYRQAAGRGLQLLFYSVGIGQISSEVPQNLSASRPQDRQFILSSKKLLLSDSGFYLCAWSAGDSYEQYFGPGTRLTVT.

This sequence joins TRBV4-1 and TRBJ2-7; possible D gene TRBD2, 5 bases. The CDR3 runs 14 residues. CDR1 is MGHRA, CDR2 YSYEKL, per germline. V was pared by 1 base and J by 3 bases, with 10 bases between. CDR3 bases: TGCGCCAGCAGCCAAGGCCTCGGGGACTACGAGCAGTACTTC. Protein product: CASSQGLGDYEQYF.

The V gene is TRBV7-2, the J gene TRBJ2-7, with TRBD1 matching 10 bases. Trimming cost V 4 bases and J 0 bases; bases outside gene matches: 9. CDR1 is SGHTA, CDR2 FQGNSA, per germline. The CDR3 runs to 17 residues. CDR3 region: CASSSRDRGLFSYEQYF. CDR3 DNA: TGTGCCAGCAGCTCCCGGGACAGGGGCCTTTTCTCCTACGAGCAGTACTTC.

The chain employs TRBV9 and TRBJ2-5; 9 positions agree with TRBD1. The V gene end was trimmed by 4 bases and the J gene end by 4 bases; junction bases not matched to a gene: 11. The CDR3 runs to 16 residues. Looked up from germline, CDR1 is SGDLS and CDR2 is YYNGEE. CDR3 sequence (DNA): TGTGCCAGCAGCCCGCTAAGATCGACAGGGGGAGAGACCCAGTACTTC. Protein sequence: CASSPLRSTGGETQYF.

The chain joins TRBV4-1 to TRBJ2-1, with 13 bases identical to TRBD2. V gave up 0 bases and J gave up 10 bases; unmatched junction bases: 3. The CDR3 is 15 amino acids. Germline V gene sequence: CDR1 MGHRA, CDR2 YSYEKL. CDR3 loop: CASSQEGTSGNEQFF. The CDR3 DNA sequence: TGCGCCAGCAGCCAAGAAGGGACTAGCGGGAACGAGCAGTTCTTC.

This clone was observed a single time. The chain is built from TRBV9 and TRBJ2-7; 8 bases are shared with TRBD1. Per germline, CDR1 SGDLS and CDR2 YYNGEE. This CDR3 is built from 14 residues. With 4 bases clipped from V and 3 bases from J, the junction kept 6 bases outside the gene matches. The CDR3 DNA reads TGTGCCAGCAGCTACGGGACAGGTGACTACGAGCAGTACTTC. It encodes CASSYGTGDYEQYF.

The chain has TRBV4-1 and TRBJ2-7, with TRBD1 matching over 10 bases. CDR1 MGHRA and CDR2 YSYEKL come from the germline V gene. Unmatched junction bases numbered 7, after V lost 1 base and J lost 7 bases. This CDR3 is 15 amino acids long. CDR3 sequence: CASSQGDRGSGEQYF. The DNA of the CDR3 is TGCGCCAGCAGCCAAGGGGACAGGGGAAGTGGGGAGCAGTACTTC.

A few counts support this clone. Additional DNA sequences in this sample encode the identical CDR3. As DNA, the CDR3 is TGTGCCAGCAGTTTATCCTGGGGATACACTGAAGCTTTCTTT. Protein sequence: CASSLSWGYTEAFF. The rearrangement links TRBV27 to TRBJ1-1; D unresolved. The CDR3 loop spans 14 amino acids. V was pared by 0 bases and J by 3 bases, with 8 bases between. CDR1 and CDR2 from the germline V gene are MNHEY and SMNVEV (reference sequence).

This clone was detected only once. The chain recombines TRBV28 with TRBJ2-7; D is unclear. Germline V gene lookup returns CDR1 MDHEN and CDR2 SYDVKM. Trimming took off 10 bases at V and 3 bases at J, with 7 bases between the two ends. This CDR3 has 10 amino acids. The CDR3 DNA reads TGTGCCATAGGCAGCTACGAGCAGTACTTC. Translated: CAIGSYEQYF.

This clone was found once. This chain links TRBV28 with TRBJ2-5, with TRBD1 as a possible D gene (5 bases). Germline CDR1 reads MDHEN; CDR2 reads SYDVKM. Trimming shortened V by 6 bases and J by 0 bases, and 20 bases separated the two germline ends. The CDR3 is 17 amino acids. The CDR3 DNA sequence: TGTGCCAGCAGCCCTGACAGAAAGCTACAGTACCAAGAGACCCAGTACTTC. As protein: CASSPDRKLQYQETQYF. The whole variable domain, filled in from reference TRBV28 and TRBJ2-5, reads DVKVTQSSRYLVKRTGEKVFLECVQDMDHENMFWYRQDPGLGLRLIYFSYDVKMKEKGDIPEGYSVSREKKERFSLILESASTNQTSMYLCASSPDRKLQYQETQYFGPGTRLLVL.

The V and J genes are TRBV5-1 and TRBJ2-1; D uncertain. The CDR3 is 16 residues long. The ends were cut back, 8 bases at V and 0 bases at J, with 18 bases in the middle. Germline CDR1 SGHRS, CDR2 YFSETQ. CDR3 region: CAREHRKNFSYNEQFF. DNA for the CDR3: TGCGCCAGGGAACACAGAAAAAACTTCTCCTACAATGAGCAGTTCTTC.

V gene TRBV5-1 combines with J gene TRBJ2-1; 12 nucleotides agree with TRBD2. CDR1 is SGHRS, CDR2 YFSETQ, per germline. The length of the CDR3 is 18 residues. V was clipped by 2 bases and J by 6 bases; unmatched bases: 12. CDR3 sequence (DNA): TGCGCCAGCAGCTTCAGCGGGGCTAGCGGGAGGGGGCCCAATGAGCAGTTCTTC. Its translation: CASSFSGASGRGPNEQFF.

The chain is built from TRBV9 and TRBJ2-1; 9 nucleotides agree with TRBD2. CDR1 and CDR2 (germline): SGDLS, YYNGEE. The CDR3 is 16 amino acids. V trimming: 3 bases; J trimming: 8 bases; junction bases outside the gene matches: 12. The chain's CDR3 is CASSDSGSMVSDEQFF. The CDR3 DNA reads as TGTGCCAGCAGCGATAGCGGGAGTATGGTTAGCGATGAGCAGTTCTTC. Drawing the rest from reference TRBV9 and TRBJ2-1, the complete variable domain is DSGVTQTPKHLITATGQRVTLRCSPRSGDLSVYWYQQSLDQGLQFLIQYYNGEERAKGNILERFSAQQFPDLHSELNLSSLELGDSALYFCASSDSGSMVSDEQFFGPGTRLTVL.

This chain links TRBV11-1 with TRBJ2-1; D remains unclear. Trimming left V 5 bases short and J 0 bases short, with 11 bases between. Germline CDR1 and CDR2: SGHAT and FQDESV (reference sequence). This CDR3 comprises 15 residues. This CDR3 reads CASSPRTSSYNEQFF. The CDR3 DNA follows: TGTGCCAGCAGCCCCCGAACAAGCTCCTACAATGAGCAGTTCTTC. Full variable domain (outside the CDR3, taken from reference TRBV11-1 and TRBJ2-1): EAEVAQSPRYKITEKSQAVAFWCDPISGHATLYWYRQILGQGPELLVQFQDESVVDDSQLPKDRFSAERLKGVDSTLKIQPAELGDSAMYLCASSPRTSSYNEQFFGPGTRLTVL.

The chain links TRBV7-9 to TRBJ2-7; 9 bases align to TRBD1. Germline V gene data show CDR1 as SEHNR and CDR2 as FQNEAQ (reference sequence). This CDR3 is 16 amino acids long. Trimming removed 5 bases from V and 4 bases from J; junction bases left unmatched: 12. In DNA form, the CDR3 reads TGTGCCAGCAGCGCCTTCCGGGACAGGGTGAATTACGAGCAGTACTTC. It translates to CASSAFRDRVNYEQYF. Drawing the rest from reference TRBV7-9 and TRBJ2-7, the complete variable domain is DTGVSQNPRHKITKRGQNVTFRCDPISEHNRLYWYRQTLGQGPEFLTYFQNEAQLEKSRLLSDRFSAERPKGSFSTLEIQRTEQGDSAMYLCASSAFRDRVNYEQYFGPGTRLTVT.